What follows are 20 T cell receptor beta chains derived from one specimen sequenced in a study of neurological immune-mediated disorders (dated by TCRdb to about 2019). Library generation was performed with 5' RACE. TCRdb records Illumina HiSeq 2500 as the sequencer. Through fastp at Q25 and MiXCR, TCRdb rebuilt clones from the public reads, retaining in-frame beta chains. Rows matching on CDR3 protein sequence are summarized as one entry with the most common DNA and genes. This sample gives just over 95,000 distinct CDR3 sequences in total; roughly 4% of them show up just once. In total, the top ten clones hold 5% to 6.5% of the sample. Sequenced: PBMCs. All receptors come from a woman in her late teens or twenties with multiple sclerosis.

This clonotype was seen ten or more times. V gene TRBV5-5 combines with J gene TRBJ2-3; D uncertain. V was shortened by 4 bases and J by 1 base, with 10 bases between the two germline ends. The CDR3 is made up of 14 amino acids. Germline V gene lookup returns CDR1 SGHKS and CDR2 YYEKEE (reference sequence). The CDR3 loop reads CASSVAPGTDTQYF. DNA of the CDR3: TGTGCCAGCAGCGTCGCCCCTGGCACAGATACGCAGTATTTT.

The sample holds many counts of this clonotype. The chain carries TRBV20-1 and TRBJ2-7, with 8 bases lining up with TRBD1. The ends lost 0 bases at V and 3 bases at J; junction bases unmatched: 7. The CDR3 length is 15 residues. Germline CDR1 reads DFQATT; CDR2 reads SNEGSKA (reference sequence). The CDR3 reads CSARDAGTGFYEQYF. The DNA of the CDR3 is TGCAGTGCTAGAGACGCCGGGACAGGATTCTACGAGCAGTACTTC.

This clonotype was seen repeatedly, ten times or more. The chain has TRBV5-6 and TRBJ2-2, with 8 positions matching TRBD2. In germline, CDR1 is SGHDT, CDR2 YYEEEE. Trimming cost V 4 bases and J 9 bases; bases outside gene matches: 11. CDR3 length: 15 residues. CDR3 residues: CASSLRGGSVRELFF. As DNA, the CDR3 is TGTGCCAGCAGCCTCCGGGGGGGTTCCGTCAGGGAGCTGTTTTTT.

There are many counts of this clonotype. V gene TRBV12-3 or TRBV12-4 combines with J gene TRBJ2-1; D remains unclear. V lost 6 bases and J lost 12, with 18 bases in between. The CDR3 totals 13 residues. CDR3 sequence (DNA): TGTGCCAGCAGGACCACCGGGCCGAGAGGGCAGTTCTTC. As protein: CASRTTGPRGQFF.

This clonotype was recorded at least ten times. V is TRBV7-2 and J is TRBJ2-4; D might be TRBD2 (6 bases). V was pared by 1 base and J by 3 bases, with 22 bases between. There are 19 residues in the CDR3. Germline CDR1 is SGHTA and CDR2 is FQGNSA. The CDR3 coding sequence is TGTGCCAGCAGCTTAGGGGACTTTACCCCTCGCGGTGGCAAAAACATTCAGTACTTC. As protein: CASSLGDFTPRGGKNIQYF.

The V call is TRBV20-1, the J call TRBJ1-4; D is unclear. The CDR3 has 20 residues. V lost 0 bases and J lost 0, with 23 bases in between. Germline-derived CDR1 and CDR2 are DFQATT and SNEGSKA (reference sequence). The CDR3: CSARDPKGQAAIATNEKLFF. Written as DNA, the CDR3 is TGCAGTGCTAGAGATCCTAAAGGGCAGGCCGCCATTGCAACTAATGAAAAACTGTTTTTT.

This clonotype occurred many times. The chain uses TRBV20-1 and TRBJ1-5, with 9 bases matching TRBD1. This CDR3 is 15 amino acids long. CDR1 and CDR2 (germline): DFQATT, SNEGSKA (reference sequence). J was trimmed by 9 bases and V by 3 bases; bases with no gene match: 12. CDR3 loop: CSASGGTGLSRPQHF. The CDR3 DNA reads TGCAGTGCTAGCGGTGGGACAGGGTTATCGAGGCCCCAGCATTTT.

This clonotype was recorded at least ten times. Given the absence of the conserved phenylalanine or tryptophan at the CDR3 end, a read error is likely. The chain combines TRBV6-5 with TRBJ2-7; TRBD2 agrees at 9 bases. Germline V lookup: CDR1 MNHEY, CDR2 SVGAGI. V lost 0 bases and J lost 7; bases outside the gene matches: 10. CDR3 size: 16 residues. CDR3 protein: CASSYSVLAGPWEQYI. CDR3 in DNA: TGTGCCAGCAGTTACTCGGTACTAGCGGGCCCGTGGGAGCAGTACATC.

This clonotype was counted at least ten times. The V and J genes are TRBV4-1 and TRBJ2-1; no clear D gene. The CDR3 has 14 amino acids. The V and J ends lost 4 bases and 7 bases respectively, with 14 bases between them. CDR1 MGHRA and CDR2 YSYEKL come from the germline V gene. DNA for the CDR3: TGCGCCAGCAGCCGCAACCGACTCCTAAATGAGCAGTTCTTC. Protein: CASSRNRLLNEQFF.

The rearrangement uses TRBV27 and TRBJ2-6; D gene uncertain. Trimming cost V 4 bases and J 0 bases, with 10 bases left between them. Germline loops: CDR1 MNHEY, CDR2 SMNVEV (reference sequence). This CDR3 region has 16 residues. As DNA, the CDR3 is TGTGCCAGCAGTTCTAAAAAGCTCTCTGGGGCCAACGTCCTGACTTTC. Translation gives CASSSKKLSGANVLTF.

The CDR3 DNA reads TGTGCCAGCAGCGTAGGGGGGAGGGCCACTGAAGCTTTCTTT. This codes for CASSVGGRATEAFF. The V and J genes are TRBV9 and TRBJ1-1; a possible D gene is TRBD1 (5 bases). Germline V gene lookup returns CDR1 SGDLS and CDR2 YYNGEE. There are 14 residues in the CDR3. Trimming pared 0 bases from V and 4 bases from J, leaving 10 bases between.

At least ten counts were recorded for this clonotype. The rearrangement links TRBV10-3 to TRBJ2-7, with D perhaps matching TRBD2 (5 bases). V gave up 6 bases and J gave up 5 bases, with 17 bases separating them. The length of the CDR3 is 14 residues. The germline V gene encodes CDR1 ENHRY and CDR2 SYGVKD. Here the CDR3 reads CAIRDLRARDEQYF. Here the CDR3 DNA reads TGTGCCATCAGGGATTTGAGGGCTAGGGACGAGCAGTACTTC.

This clonotype was detected many times. The genes are TRBV7-8 and TRBJ2-2, with 11 bases identical to TRBD2. The CDR3 is 18 amino acids. Germline lookup yields CDR1 SGHVS and CDR2 FQNEAQ. V dropped 5 bases and J dropped 5; count of bases not matched to a gene: 13. The CDR3 nucleotides are TGTGCCAGCAGCCAGTATAGCGGGAGGGCCTCTAGGACCGGGGAGCTGTTTTTT. Amino acid sequence: CASSQYSGRASRTGELFF.

This clonotype appeared many times. The chain links TRBV3-1 to TRBJ1-2, with D unclear. This CDR3 spans 14 amino acids. V lost 5 bases, J lost 0 bases, and 10 bases lay in between. The germline gives CDR1 LGHDT, CDR2 YNNKEL (reference sequence). The CDR3 reads CASSFSGSNYGYTF. CDR3 DNA sequence: TGTGCCAGCAGCTTCAGTGGGTCTAACTATGGCTACACCTTC. Drawing the rest from reference TRBV3-1 and TRBJ1-2, the complete variable domain is DTAVSQTPKYLVTQMGNDKSIKCEQNLGHDTMYWYKQDSKKFLKIMFSYNNKELIINETVPNRFSPKSPDKAHLNLHINSLELGDSAVYFCASSFSGSNYGYTFGSGTRLTVV.

This clonotype came up many times. CDR3 sequence: CASSLSGEDGYTF. The CDR3 DNA reads as TGTGCCAGCAGCTTAAGTGGGGAGGATGGCTACACCTTC. This chain connects TRBV7-2 to TRBJ1-2, with D hard to call. The germline V and J ends were trimmed by 2 bases and 6 bases, with 10 bases remaining between them. The CDR3 runs 13 residues. Germline V CDR1 and CDR2: SGHTA, FQGNSA.

This clonotype came up many times. This chain uses TRBV10-1 with TRBJ2-3; unclear D gene. V lost 0 bases and J lost 9, with 10 bases in between. The germline V gene encodes CDR1 WNHNN and CDR2 SYGVQD (reference sequence). The CDR3 runs 13 residues. The CDR3 sequence: CASSESDSLTQYF. For the CDR3, the DNA is TGCGCCAGCAGTGAGTCTGACTCCCTAACGCAGTATTTT.

This clonotype was found many times. This chain uses TRBV6-2 or TRBV6-3 with TRBJ2-1; 7 bases agree with TRBD1. This CDR3 spans 16 amino acids. J lost 6 bases, V lost 6 bases, and 14 bases had no gene match. Looked up from germline, CDR1 is MNHEY and CDR2 is SVGEGT. The CDR3 region is CASSPLTGSLGNEQFF. The CDR3, as DNA: TGTGCCAGCAGCCCTTTGACAGGGTCATTGGGCAATGAGCAGTTCTTC.

The sample holds many counts of this clonotype. This chain connects TRBV12-3 or TRBV12-4 to TRBJ1-2, with 8 bases fitting TRBD1. The CDR3 contains 13 residues. V dropped 5 bases and J dropped 2; count of bases not matched to a gene: 1. CDR3 loop: CASSDRGNYGYTF. The CDR3 DNA follows: TGTGCCAGCAGTGACAGGGGAAACTATGGCTACACCTTC.

This clonotype appeared many times. The V gene is TRBV12-3 or TRBV12-4, the J gene TRBJ1-1; no firm D call. The CDR3 runs 14 residues. V was cut by 1 base and J by 2 bases, with 8 bases left in between. CDR3 region: CASSLGNENTEAFF. CDR3 in DNA: TGTGCCAGCAGTTTAGGGAACGAAAACACTGAAGCTTTCTTT.

V and J are TRBV6-2 or TRBV6-3 and TRBJ2-1, with a tentative D call TRBD2 (7 bases). CDR1 MNHEY and CDR2 SVGEGT come from the germline V gene. The CDR3 length is 16 residues. The V end was cut by 4 bases, the J end by 3 bases, with 16 bases between. In nucleotides, the CDR3 is TGTGCCAGCAGTTGGGGGGGGCCTATTGGCTACAATGAGCAGTTCTTC. Encoded protein: CASSWGGPIGYNEQFF.